The 30 T cell receptor beta chains below were found in one sample sequenced in a study of blood T cell repertoires in COVID-19. The data were produced by immunoSEQ multiplex PCR, yet TCRdb's version contains in-frame clones alone and is incomplete. The sample carries some 100,000 clones, roughly 87% recorded once. Sequenced input: peripheral blood. The receptors were sampled from a man aged 25-45 years in a cohort sampled during active COVID-19.

The DNA for the CDR3 is TGTGCCAGCAGCCCAGCCGGGGAATTGGAGACCCAGTACTTC. Its translation: CASSPAGELETQYF. This chain connects TRBV7-8 to TRBJ2-5; weak D call: TRBD2 (5 bases). The length of the CDR3 is 14 residues. Germline loops: CDR1 SGHVS, CDR2 FQNEAQ. V lost 5 bases and J 5 bases, leaving 15 bases between the germline ends. Drawing the rest from reference TRBV7-8 and TRBJ2-5, the complete variable domain is GAGVSQSPRYKVAKRGQDVALRCDPISGHVSLFWYQQALGQGPEFLTYFQNEAQLDKSGLPSDRFFAERPEGSVSTLKIQRTQQEDSAVYLCASSPAGELETQYFGPGTRLLVL.

The chain is built from TRBV7-2 and TRBJ2-7, with 10 bases fitting TRBD1. This CDR3 is 16 amino acids long. J was trimmed by 9 bases and V by 1 base; bases with no gene match: 12. CDR1 and CDR2 from the germline V gene are SGHTA and FQGNSA. CDR3 coding DNA: TGTGCCAGCAGCTTAGTAAGAGGTGGGACAGGGGAGGTGCAGTACTTC. This codes for CASSLVRGGTGEVQYF. Full variable domain (missing parts from reference TRBV7-2 and TRBJ2-7): GAGVSQSPSNKVTEKGKDVELRCDPISGHTALYWYRQSLGQGLEFLIYFQGNSAPDKSGLPSDRFSAERTGGSVSTLTIQRTQQEDSAVYLCASSLVRGGTGEVQYFGPGTRLTVT.

This chain joins TRBV7-2 and TRBJ1-4; D perhaps matches TRBD1 (6 bases). CDR1 is SGHTA, CDR2 FQGNSA, per germline. Trimming removed 6 bases at V and 8 bases at J, with 19 bases between. This CDR3 spans 15 amino acids. CDR3 DNA sequence: TGTGCCAGCAGTTTTACCGGCAGGGGAACCGAAAAACTGTTTTTT. The encoded protein is CASSFTGRGTEKLFF.

This rearrangement joins TRBV5-4 to TRBJ2-2; no reliable D call. CDR3 length: 16 amino acids. Germline loops: CDR1 SGHNT, CDR2 YYREEE (reference sequence). V shed 2 bases and J shed 5 bases, with 16 bases lying between them. The CDR3 reads CASSFPSAASTGELFF. The CDR3 DNA sequence: TGTGCCAGCAGCTTTCCCTCGGCGGCTAGTACCGGGGAGCTGTTTTTT.

The chain couples TRBV25-1 to TRBJ1-6; D remains unclear. CDR3 length: 13 residues. Per the germline V gene, CDR1 is MGHDK and CDR2 is SYGVNS. Trimming cost V 8 bases and J 4 bases, with 9 bases left between them. The CDR3 nucleotides read TGTGCCAGCGAGGGCCCATATAATTCACCCCTCCACTTT. Residues: CASEGPYNSPLHF.

The J gene is TRBJ1-1, the V gene TRBV7-2; tentatively, D is TRBD1 (5 bases). The CDR3 runs 14 residues. CDR1 and CDR2 (germline): SGHTA, FQGNSA. Trimming left V 1 base short and J 1 base short, with 7 bases between. CDR3 nucleotides: TGTGCCAGCAGCTTAGGCGGGGCGAACACTGAAGCTTTCTTT. This sequence encodes CASSLGGANTEAFF.

The chain employs TRBV5-6 and TRBJ1-4; D is perhaps TRBD1 (5 bases). CDR3 length equals 15 residues. The germline gives CDR1 SGHDT, CDR2 YYEEEE. V was cut by 4 bases and J by 8 bases, with 18 bases left in between. The CDR3 DNA follows: TGTGCCAGCAGCCCCGCGGCTTCAGGGCGGGAAAAACTGTTTTTT. It yields the protein CASSPAASGREKLFF.

The chain is built from TRBV28 and TRBJ2-7, with 11 bases identical to TRBD2. V shed 3 bases, J shed 3 bases, and the junction held 10 bases outside the gene matches. CDR1 and CDR2 (germline): MDHEN, SYDVKM. The CDR3 covers 17 residues. The chain's CDR3 is CASSFEVRLAGNYEQYF. The CDR3 DNA sequence: TGTGCCAGCAGTTTTGAGGTCCGACTAGCGGGGAACTACGAGCAGTACTTC.

The chain carries TRBV5-8 and TRBJ2-5; weak D call: TRBD1 (6 bases). Trimming left V 1 base short and J 3 bases short, with 22 bases between. Germline CDR1 reads SGHTS; CDR2 reads YDEGEE. CDR3 size: 18 residues. CDR3 amino acids: CASSLSETLGQWEETQYF. The CDR3 nucleotides read TGTGCCAGCAGCTTGTCCGAGACTCTAGGACAGTGGGAAGAGACCCAGTACTTC. The whole variable domain, filled in from reference TRBV5-8 and TRBJ2-5, reads EAGVTQSPTHLIKTRGQQATLRCSPISGHTSVYWYQQALGLGLQFLLWYDEGEERNRGNFPPRFSGRQFPNYSSELNVNALELEDSALYLCASSLSETLGQWEETQYFGPGTRLLVL.

V gene TRBV18 combines with J gene TRBJ2-7, with D tentatively TRBD1 (5 bases). Trimming took 2 bases from V and 4 from J, leaving 15 bases between them. Per germline, CDR1 KGHSH and CDR2 LQKENI. The CDR3 is made up of 15 amino acids. The CDR3 DNA reads TGTGCCAGCTCACCAAAGCAGGGTCTAACTTACGAGCAGTACTTC. The encoded protein is CASSPKQGLTYEQYF.

The V call is TRBV11-2, the J call TRBJ1-5; TRBD1 might be the D (5 bases). Trimming shortened V by 0 bases and J by 7 bases, and 10 bases separated the two germline ends. The germline CDR1 and CDR2 sequences are SGHAT and FQNNGV. This CDR3 has 14 amino acids. Here the CDR3 reads CASSLDATAQPQHF. The CDR3 DNA reads TGTGCCAGCAGCTTAGATGCGACAGCGCAGCCCCAGCATTTT. The full variable domain, its missing parts supplied by reference TRBV11-2 and TRBJ1-5, is EAGVAQSPRYKIIEKRQSVAFWCNPISGHATLYWYQQILGQGPKLLIQFQNNGVVDDSQLPKDRFSAERLKGVDSTLKIQPAKLEDSAVYLCASSLDATAQPQHFGDGTRLSIL.

This clone showed up just once. V and J are TRBV5-1 and TRBJ1-5; D is ambiguous. Germline-derived CDR1 and CDR2 are SGHRS and YFSETQ. V lost 4 bases, J lost 7 bases, and 12 bases lay in between. CDR3 size: 13 residues. CDR3 sequence: CASSEGPGQPQHF. Written as DNA, the CDR3 is TGCGCCAGCAGCGAGGGTCCCGGGCAGCCCCAGCATTTT.

The chain recombines TRBV7-2 with TRBJ2-1; D might be TRBD2 (5 bases). Trimming cost V 2 bases and J 6 bases, with 11 bases left between them. CDR3 length equals 14 residues. Germline V lookup: CDR1 SGHTA, CDR2 FQGNSA. Here the CDR3 reads CASSLTLASNEQFF. As DNA, the CDR3 is TGTGCCAGCAGCTTAACCCTAGCCAGCAATGAGCAGTTCTTC.

V and J are TRBV3-1 (or the pseudogene TRBV3-2) and TRBJ1-4; tentatively, D is TRBD1 (5 bases). The CDR3 is made up of 15 amino acids. CDR1 is LGHDT and CDR2 is YNNKEL in the germline V gene (reference sequence). Trimming shortened V by 4 bases and J by 6 bases, and 15 bases separated the two germline ends. The DNA of the CDR3 is TGTGCCAGCAGCCGAAGGGGAGGGTTTGATGAAAAACTGTTTTTT. Encoded protein: CASSRRGGFDEKLFF.

The gene calls are TRBV12-3 or TRBV12-4 and TRBJ1-5; D possibly corresponds to TRBD1 (6 bases). This CDR3 has 13 residues. Deletions cut 3 bases from V and 7 bases from J, with 10 bases between. CDR3 sequence reads: CASSFRGEQPQHF. CDR3 coding DNA: TGTGCCAGCAGTTTCAGGGGAGAGCAGCCCCAGCATTTT.

This chain connects TRBV19 to TRBJ1-6, with 7 bases fitting TRBD1. Germline-derived CDR1 and CDR2 are LNHDA and SQIVND (reference sequence). CDR3 length equals 16 residues. V shed 4 bases and J 1 base; nucleotides not matched to a gene: 4. CDR3 sequence: CASSTKDRSYNSPLHF. The DNA for the CDR3 is TGTGCCAGTAGTACGAAGGACAGGTCCTATAATTCACCCCTCCACTTT.

This rearrangement joins TRBV12-3 or TRBV12-4 to TRBJ2-1, with D perhaps TRBD2 (6 bases). This CDR3 has 12 amino acids. The V gene lost 4 bases and the J gene lost 7 bases, with 8 bases spanning the gap. The CDR3 reads CASSWDLNEQFF. CDR3 sequence (DNA): TGTGCCAGCAGTTGGGACTTAAATGAGCAGTTCTTC.

The gene calls are TRBV3-1 (or the pseudogene TRBV3-2) and TRBJ2-5; 9 nucleotides align to TRBD1. CDR1 LGHDT and CDR2 YNNKEL come from the germline V gene (reference sequence). V gave up 6 bases and J gave up 4 bases; unmatched junction bases: 3. The CDR3 covers 13 residues. CDR3 protein: CASRTGGGETQYF. In DNA form, the CDR3 reads TGTGCCAGCAGGACAGGGGGGGGAGAGACCCAGTACTTC.

This clone came up a few times. The chain carries TRBV4-2 and TRBJ2-7, with 8 bases lining up with TRBD1. Losses at the gene ends were 0 bases for V and 0 bases for J; bases not matched to a gene: 1. Germline CDR1 LGHNA, CDR2 YNFKEQ. The CDR3 is 15 amino acids. The CDR3 nucleotides read TGTGCCAGCAGCCAAGATACAGGGGGCTCCTACGAGCAGTACTTC. This translates into CASSQDTGGSYEQYF.

This clone was recorded only once. The rearrangement joins TRBV6-6 to TRBJ2-3, with a weak D call TRBD1 (6 bases). V shed 0 bases and J shed 2 bases, with 9 bases lying between them. CDR1 and CDR2 from the germline V gene are MNHNY and SVGAGI (reference sequence). This CDR3 comprises 15 residues. CDR3 sequence: CASSYSDRYTDTQYF. The CDR3 region has the DNA TGTGCCAGCAGTTACTCAGACAGGTACACAGATACGCAGTATTTT.

The chain is built from TRBV19 and TRBJ2-3; 11 positions agree with TRBD2. CDR3 length: 18 residues. CDR1 is LNHDA and CDR2 is SQIVND in the germline V gene (reference sequence). Losses at the gene ends were 8 bases for V and 1 base for J; bases not matched to a gene: 14. The CDR3 protein is CASSLAGGPVSGTDTQYF. The CDR3 nucleotides are TGTGCCAGTTCATTAGCGGGGGGGCCGGTCTCTGGCACAGATACGCAGTATTTT.

The rearrangement joins TRBV19 to TRBJ1-2; D not certain. Germline values: CDR1 LNHDA, CDR2 SQIVND (reference sequence). This CDR3 has 13 amino acids. V lost 4 bases and J lost 5, with 11 bases in between. CDR3 region: CASSRGAIYGYTF. The CDR3 DNA is TGTGCCAGTAGTAGAGGAGCAATTTATGGCTACACCTTC.

The V and J genes are TRBV29-1 and TRBJ2-1; weak D call: TRBD2 (7 bases). The V end lost 6 bases, the J end lost 0 bases, and 12 bases lay between the germline ends. The CDR3 has 14 residues. From germline, CDR1 is SQVTM and CDR2 ANQGSEA. The DNA of the CDR3 is TGCAGCGTGGGGGGGGCAAGCTCCTACAATGAGCAGTTCTTC. Translated, it gives CSVGGASSYNEQFF.

The V call is TRBV3-1 (or the pseudogene TRBV3-2), the J call TRBJ2-1; tentative D call: TRBD1 (6 bases). Trimming removed 2 bases at V and 2 bases at J, with 13 bases between. Germline V gene sequence: CDR1 LGHDT, CDR2 YNNKEL (reference sequence). The CDR3 covers 16 residues. CDR3 residues: CASSQRDTKTYNEQFF. DNA of the CDR3: TGTGCCAGCAGCCAACGGGACACCAAGACCTACAATGAGCAGTTCTTC.

The V call is TRBV9, the J call TRBJ1-1; D is unresolved. V lost 0 bases and J 8 bases, leaving 11 bases between the germline ends. There are 13 residues in the CDR3. Germline V gene lookup returns CDR1 SGDLS and CDR2 YYNGEE. CDR3 sequence reads: CASSVVGQSEAFF. The DNA for the CDR3 is TGTGCCAGCAGCGTAGTGGGCCAGTCCGAAGCTTTCTTT.

The rearrangement uses TRBV30 and TRBJ1-2; 9 bases are a match to TRBD1. Per germline, CDR1 GTSNPN and CDR2 SVGIG (reference sequence). V dropped 5 bases and J dropped 8; count of bases not matched to a gene: 6. This CDR3 contains 12 residues. The CDR3 here is CAWEDRGKGYTF. The CDR3 DNA sequence: TGTGCCTGGGAGGACAGGGGAAAAGGCTACACCTTC.

This chain connects TRBV28 to TRBJ1-3; 7 bases fit TRBD1. This CDR3 spans 15 amino acids. V dropped 6 bases and J dropped 4; count of bases not matched to a gene: 9. Germline-derived CDR1 and CDR2 are MDHEN and SYDVKM. CDR3 amino acids: CASRPGTAGGNTIYF. CDR3 nucleotide sequence: TGTGCCAGCAGACCCGGGACAGCCGGCGGAAACACCATATATTTT.

V usage is TRBV7-2 and J usage is TRBJ2-3, with a possible D match to TRBD2 (5 bases). This CDR3 is built from 12 residues. V was cut by 5 bases and J by 10 bases, with 13 bases left in between. CDR1 and CDR2 (germline): SGHTA, FQGNSA. CDR3 DNA sequence: TGTGCCAGCAGCGACCGGGAATCCGCGCAGTATTTT. It codes for CASSDRESAQYF.

This chain uses TRBV6-1 with TRBJ1-4; D perhaps matches TRBD1 (6 bases). Trimming pared 2 bases from V and 3 bases from J, leaving 10 bases between. The CDR3 totals 15 residues. Germline-derived CDR1 and CDR2 are MNHNS and SASEGT. CDR3 loop: CASSELGGANEKLFF. CDR3 sequence (DNA): TGTGCCAGCAGTGAATTAGGGGGGGCTAATGAAAAACTGTTTTTT.

CDR3 DNA sequence: TGTGCCAGCAGCCAAAGACAGGCGAACACCGGGGAGCTGTTTTTT. It specifies CASSQRQANTGELFF. The J gene is TRBJ2-2, the V gene TRBV7-9, with a tentative D call TRBD1 (6 bases). Germline lookup yields CDR1 SEHNR and CDR2 FQNEAQ (reference sequence). V dropped 5 bases and J dropped 0 bases, with 10 bases sitting between them. The CDR3 extends over 15 amino acids.